Below, 25 T cell receptor beta chains from the same sample are listed, as sequenced in a study of control samples from healthy donors and cancer patients. Here immunoSEQ multiplex PCR was the method, and the copy in TCRdb shows in-frame clones only, minus some. The table lists around 140,000 clones, around 94% of them singletons. The sample was blood. All receptors come from a man aged 35-49 years in good health.

This rearrangement joins TRBV9 to TRBJ1-1; D not certain. CDR3 length equals 13 residues. Trimming removed 4 bases at V and 8 bases at J, with 15 bases between. Germline lookup yields CDR1 SGDLS and CDR2 YYNGEE. The CDR3 bases are TGTGCCAGCAGCTCACAAGGGTCCAGGGAAGCTTTCTTT. Encoded protein: CASSSQGSREAFF.

In its sample, this clone was seen once. This sequence joins TRBV5-4 and TRBJ2-3, with 7 bases lining up with TRBD2. The CDR3 consists of 18 residues. Germline V gene lookup returns CDR1 SGHNT and CDR2 YYREEE (reference sequence). V lost 0 bases to trimming and J lost 2 bases; unmatched junction nucleotides: 12. In DNA, the CDR3 is TGTGCCAGCAGCTTGGATTTCGGGTCTAGCGGAGTCACAGATACGCAGTATTTT. This encodes CASSLDFGSSGVTDTQYF.

The chain combines TRBV18 with TRBJ1-1; TRBD1 aligns across 7 bases. Germline V gives CDR1 KGHSH, CDR2 LQKENI. The CDR3 covers 15 residues. Trimming cost V 4 bases and J 2 bases; bases outside gene matches: 7. The chain's CDR3 is CASSQRQGLNTEAFF. The CDR3 DNA reads TGTGCCAGCTCACAACGACAGGGATTAAACACTGAAGCTTTCTTT. Together with reference TRBV18 and TRBJ1-1, the CDR3 gives the full variable domain: NAGVMQNPRHLVRRRGQEARLRCSPMKGHSHVYWYRQLPEEGLKFMVYLQKENIIDESGMPKERFSAEFPKEGPSILRIQQVVRGDSAAYFCASSQRQGLNTEAFFGQGTRLTVV.

The rearrangement links TRBV7-2 to TRBJ1-1, with D unclear. Trimming left V 5 bases short and J 1 base short, with 11 bases between. The CDR3 is 14 residues long. Germline V gene lookup returns CDR1 SGHTA and CDR2 FQGNSA. CDR3: CASSLVPGNTEAFF. In DNA form, the CDR3 reads TGTGCCAGCAGCCTGGTACCAGGGAACACTGAAGCTTTCTTT. The complete variable domain, with remaining parts taken from reference TRBV7-2 and TRBJ1-1, reads GAGVSQSPSNKVTEKGKDVELRCDPISGHTALYWYRQSLGQGLEFLIYFQGNSAPDKSGLPSDRFSAERTGGSVSTLTIQRTQQEDSAVYLCASSLVPGNTEAFFGQGTRLTVV.

A single count supports this clone. This chain uses TRBV4-2 with TRBJ2-2, with a weak D call TRBD1 (6 bases). CDR3 length equals 16 residues. Germline V gene sequence: CDR1 LGHNA, CDR2 YNFKEQ. V gave up 5 bases and J gave up 1 base, with 14 bases separating them. CDR3 loop: CASSYMTRGNTGELFF. Written as DNA, the CDR3 is TGTGCCAGCAGCTATATGACCAGGGGGAACACCGGGGAGCTGTTTTTT.

CDR3 sequence reads: CASSIDPGDFNTGELFF. In DNA, the CDR3 is TGTGCCAGTAGTATAGATCCGGGGGACTTTAACACCGGGGAGCTGTTTTTT. This chain links TRBV19 with TRBJ2-2, with D tentatively TRBD2 (6 bases). The CDR3 length is 17 residues. The germline CDR1 and CDR2 sequences are LNHDA and SQIVND (reference sequence). The germline V and J ends were trimmed by 0 bases and 2 bases, with 13 bases remaining between them.

The chain is built from TRBV3-1 (or the pseudogene TRBV3-2) and TRBJ2-2; 10 nucleotides match TRBD1. This CDR3 has 17 residues. With 4 bases clipped from V and 4 bases from J, the junction kept 9 bases outside the gene matches. CDR1 and CDR2 from the germline V gene are LGHDT and YNNKEL (reference sequence). CDR3 in amino acids: CASSPPPRTGGTGELFF. The CDR3 bases are TGTGCCAGCAGCCCCCCCCCTCGGACAGGGGGCACCGGGGAGCTGTTTTTT.

This sequence joins TRBV7-9 and TRBJ1-4, with 7 bases lining up with TRBD1. With V trimmed by 5 bases and J by 8 bases, 11 bases remained unmatched. The CDR3 has 15 residues. Germline V gene lookup returns CDR1 SEHNR and CDR2 FQNEAQ (reference sequence). CDR3 nucleotide sequence: TGTGCCAGCAGCAACCGGGGTCTAGGGGGCGAAAAACTGTTTTTT. Residues: CASSNRGLGGEKLFF.

The chain couples TRBV5-1 to TRBJ1-1, with D tentatively TRBD1 (6 bases). CDR3 length: 18 residues. The germline V gene has CDR1 SGHRS and CDR2 YFSETQ. Trimming cost V 2 bases and J 6 bases, with 26 bases left between them. In DNA, the CDR3 is TGCGCCAGCAGCTTAGGAAGAAACAGGGAAGGGTCGAGCTCTGAAGCTTTCTTT. Translating it yields CASSLGRNREGSSSEAFF.

This clone has only one observation. The rearrangement links TRBV4-1 to TRBJ2-7; 9 positions match TRBD1. This CDR3 contains 13 residues. Losses at the gene ends were 5 bases for V and 6 bases for J; bases not matched to a gene: 5. CDR1 is MGHRA and CDR2 is YSYEKL in the germline V gene. CDR3 sequence (DNA): TGCGCCAGCAGCGACAGGGGGTCTGGCGAGCAGTACTTC. Amino acids: CASSDRGSGEQYF.

The chain combines TRBV27 with TRBJ1-5; weak D call: TRBD1 (6 bases). Looked up from germline, CDR1 is MNHEY and CDR2 is SMNVEV (reference sequence). The CDR3 runs 13 residues. V was clipped by 5 bases and J by 7 bases, with 12 bases between them. CDR3 sequence reads: CASSPDRSQPQHF. DNA of the CDR3: TGTGCCAGCAGTCCTGACAGGTCCCAGCCCCAGCATTTT.

V usage is TRBV5-1 and J usage is TRBJ2-1; 8 bases line up with TRBD2. Germline assignment: CDR1 SGHRS and CDR2 YFSETQ. J gave up 6 bases and V 7 bases, and 12 bases lay outside the gene matches. The CDR3 consists of 15 residues. CDR3 nucleotides: TGCGCCAGCCAACCGAGAGCGGGGGATATCAATGAGCAGTTCTTC. Translation: CASQPRAGDINEQFF.

V is TRBV27 and J is TRBJ2-1, with 7 bases aligning to TRBD2. The junction had 6 bases not matched to a gene; V was cut back by 5 bases and J by 2 bases. The CDR3 extends over 15 amino acids. The germline CDR1 and CDR2 sequences are MNHEY and SMNVEV (reference sequence). CDR3: CASSPAGVPYNEQFF. For the CDR3, the DNA is TGTGCCAGCAGTCCGGCGGGAGTCCCCTACAATGAGCAGTTCTTC.

V gene TRBV10-3 combines with J gene TRBJ1-1, with D possibly being TRBD1 (6 bases). From germline, CDR1 is ENHRY and CDR2 SYGVKD. This CDR3 region has 13 residues. V was trimmed by 7 bases and J by 5 bases, leaving 14 bases between them. The CDR3 nucleotides read TGTGCCATCACCTACAGGGAAGAGACTGAAGCTTTCTTT. Protein product: CAITYREETEAFF.

The CDR3 sequence: CATITGGEQYF. CDR3 nucleotide sequence: TGTGCCACCATCACAGGGGGCGAGCAGTACTTC. J is TRBJ2-7 and V is TRBV19; TRBD1 aligns across 8 bases. Unmatched junction bases numbered 5, after V lost 10 bases and J lost 6 bases. The germline CDR1 and CDR2 sequences are LNHDA and SQIVND (reference sequence). The CDR3 covers 11 residues.

This chain links TRBV21-1 with TRBJ1-1. TRBV21-1 corresponds to a pseudogene. This CDR3 is 13 amino acids long. In DNA form, the CDR3 reads TGTGCCAGCAGCAAAAAGGGCCTGCCTGAAGCTTTCTTT. Its protein product is CASSKKGLPEAFF.

The chain combines TRBV3-1 (or the pseudogene TRBV3-2) with TRBJ2-1; 10 bases fit TRBD2. The CDR3 runs to 18 residues. Germline lookup yields CDR1 LGHDT and CDR2 YNNKEL (reference sequence). Trimming at V came to 4 bases and at J to 0 bases, leaving 9 bases not matched to a gene. CDR3 sequence (DNA): TGTGCCAGCAGCCGCCATAGCGGGGGGACGAGCTCCTACAATGAGCAGTTCTTC. Protein product: CASSRHSGGTSSYNEQFF.

This chain connects TRBV24-1 to TRBJ1-5; D ambiguous. Germline V gives CDR1 KGHDR, CDR2 SFDVKD. Trimming removed 4 bases at V and 8 bases at J, with 17 bases between. The CDR3 extends over 15 amino acids. CDR3 sequence reads: CATSDQTGEAKPQHF. CDR3 nucleotides: TGTGCCACCAGTGACCAGACCGGGGAGGCTAAGCCCCAGCATTTT.

This sequence joins TRBV9 and TRBJ2-7, with 7 bases aligning to TRBD2. The length of the CDR3 is 16 residues. Germline CDR1 is SGDLS and CDR2 is YYNGEE. V gave up 0 bases and J gave up 5 bases; unmatched junction bases: 11. CDR3 nucleotide sequence: TGTGCCAGCAGCGTAGGGCCCGGGGGGAATTTCGACGAGCAGTACTTC. This translates into CASSVGPGGNFDEQYF. Variable domain in full (rest from reference TRBV9 and TRBJ2-7): DSGVTQTPKHLITATGQRVTLRCSPRSGDLSVYWYQQSLDQGLQFLIQYYNGEERAKGNILERFSAQQFPDLHSELNLSSLELGDSALYFCASSVGPGGNFDEQYFGPGTRLTVT.

This chain uses TRBV6-5 with TRBJ2-7; 8 bases map to TRBD2. V lost 3 bases and J lost 4; bases outside the gene matches: 5. This CDR3 is built from 14 residues. In germline, CDR1 is MNHEY, CDR2 SVGAGI. The DNA for the CDR3 is TGTGCCAGCAGTTATACGGGGGGGCTTTACGAGCAGTACTTC. It codes for CASSYTGGLYEQYF.

The CDR3 sequence: CASSRAGGLAGRETQYF. In DNA form, the CDR3 reads TGTGCCAGCAGCCGAGCAGGGGGCCTAGCGGGACGCGAGACCCAGTACTTC. J is TRBJ2-5 and V is TRBV14; D may be TRBD2 (9 bases). Germline CDR1 is SGHDN and CDR2 is FVKESK. Deletions cut 4 bases from V and 5 bases from J, with 23 bases between. The CDR3 spans 17 residues.

The CDR3 sequence: CASSQGPVGGGANVLTF. The CDR3 coding sequence is TGTGCCAGCAGCCAAGGACCGGTCGGGGGCGGGGCCAACGTCCTGACTTTC. The V call is TRBV4-2, the J call TRBJ2-6, with D tentatively TRBD1 or TRBD2 (6 bases each). CDR3 size: 17 residues. CDR1 is LGHNA, CDR2 YNFKEQ, per germline. The germline V and J ends were trimmed by 1 base and 4 bases, with 14 bases remaining between them.

This chain uses TRBV9 with TRBJ2-7; 7 positions match TRBD1. Germline trimming cut 2 bases from V and 3 bases from J; bases unmatched to any gene: 5. Germline CDR1 reads SGDLS; CDR2 reads YYNGEE. The CDR3 is 14 amino acids. The CDR3 DNA is TGTGCCAGCAGCGTGACAGGGAATAGCTACGAGCAGTACTTC. Protein product: CASSVTGNSYEQYF. The entire variable domain, with the rest obtained from reference TRBV9 and TRBJ2-7, is as follows: DSGVTQTPKHLITATGQRVTLRCSPRSGDLSVYWYQQSLDQGLQFLIQYYNGEERAKGNILERFSAQQFPDLHSELNLSSLELGDSALYFCASSVTGNSYEQYFGPGTRLTVT.

The chain couples TRBV28 to TRBJ1-4; maybe TRBD1 (5 bases). There are 14 residues in the CDR3. V dropped 4 bases and J dropped 7 bases, with 13 bases sitting between them. Germline CDR1 is MDHEN and CDR2 is SYDVKM. The CDR3 sequence is CASSSWGNLEKLFF. The DNA for the CDR3 is TGTGCCAGCAGTTCCTGGGGGAACCTTGAAAAACTGTTTTTT.

The genes are TRBV28 and TRBJ2-1; 7 nucleotides align to TRBD2. Germline CDR1 reads MDHEN; CDR2 reads SYDVKM. The V and J ends lost 8 bases and 7 bases, in that order; junction bases with no gene match: 11. This CDR3 comprises 14 residues. In nucleotides, the CDR3 is TGTGCCAGCTCCTTCCGACGGGAGGCGAATGAGCAGTTCTTC. Residues: CASSFRREANEQFF.